This TCR beta chain was observed in a study of blood T cell repertoires in COVID-19. Study as a whole: Acute and convalescent COVID-19 specimens originated in the United States, Italy and Spain.

Profiled with immunoSEQ multiplex PCR; TCRdb holds only in-frame clones, not every one. The table has fewer than 350,000 clones, approximately 90% seen once. CDR1 and CDR2 (germline): KGHSH, LQKENI. The germline V and J ends were trimmed by 1 base and 6 bases, with 5 bases remaining between them. The length of the CDR3 is 12 residues. This chain uses TRBV18 with TRBJ2-3; a possible D gene is TRBD2 (5 bases). The sequence came from a woman in her thirties or forties who had recovered from COVID-19. Sequenced sample: PBMCs or T cells enriched from blood (not recorded which). The CDR3 DNA is TGTGCCAGCTCACCACTAGCGGATACGCAGTATTTT. Translated, it gives CASSPLADTQYF.